This TCR beta chain is drawn from a study of blood T cells in healthy people across ages. Remarks on this clonotype: The antigen remains undetermined.

Healthy Caucasian individuals from Russia aged roughly 6 to 90 served as donors. Study results and limitations: Older individuals had lower TCR beta diversity per million T cells (the decline was roughly linear). Comparison with aged donors showed that long-lived donors had more naive CD4+ cells and higher diversity.

The V end was cut by 5 bases, the J end by 12 bases, with 11 bases between. CDR3 length: 11 residues. The second PCR ran roughly 7 to 12 cycles with a sample-barcoded 5' primer and J-beta primers. With 12 random nucleotides, a template-switch adaptor tagged each individual cDNA molecule. TCRdb used MiXCR to reprocess the 5' RACE reads, holding one entry per CDR3 protein. The sample contains about 970,000 distinct CDR3 sequences, roughly 50% of which appear only once. The clonotype originates from a woman between 55 and 75 years old in good health. The sequenced material came from blood. J is TRBJ1-5 and V is TRBV12-3 or TRBV12-4; D uncertain. For the CDR3, the DNA is TGTGCCAGCAGTGCCTTGGGTCTCCAGCATTTT. It codes for CASSALGLQHF.